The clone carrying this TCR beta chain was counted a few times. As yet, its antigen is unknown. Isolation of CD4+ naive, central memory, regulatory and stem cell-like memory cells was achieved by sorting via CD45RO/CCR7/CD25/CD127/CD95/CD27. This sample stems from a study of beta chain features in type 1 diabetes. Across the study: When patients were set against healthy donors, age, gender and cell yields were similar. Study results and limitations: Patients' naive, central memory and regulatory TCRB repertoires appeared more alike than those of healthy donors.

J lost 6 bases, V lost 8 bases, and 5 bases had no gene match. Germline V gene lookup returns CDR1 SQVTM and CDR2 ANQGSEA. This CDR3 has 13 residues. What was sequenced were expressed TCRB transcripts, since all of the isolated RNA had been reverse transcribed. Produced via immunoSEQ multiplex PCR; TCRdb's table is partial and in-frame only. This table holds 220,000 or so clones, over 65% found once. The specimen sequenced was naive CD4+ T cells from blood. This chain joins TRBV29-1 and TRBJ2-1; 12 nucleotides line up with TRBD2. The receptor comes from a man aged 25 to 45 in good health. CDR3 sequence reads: CSCRTSGINEQFF. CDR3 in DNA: TGCAGCTGCCGGACTAGCGGGATCAATGAGCAGTTCTTC.